The rows below give T cell receptor beta chains drawn from one sample of a study of blood T cell repertoires in COVID-19. Sequencing used immunoSEQ multiplex PCR; TCRdb keeps in-frame clones, though not all of them. The profile shows under 350,000 clones, approximately 92% of them singletons. Sequenced sample: peripheral blood. The source of these receptors is a woman under 40 with COVID-19, enrolled during active disease. The conserved cysteine and the conserved F or W are not part of the CDR3 here. Each record gives: V gene, D gene, J gene, CDR3 protein. The D gene is left open where the match is weak.

V: TRBV6-1
D: -
J: TRBJ1-1
CDR3: ASSEDTWPVNTEAF

V: TRBV10-3
D: TRBD2
J: TRBJ2-1
CDR3: AISGGLADNEQF

V: TRBV4-3
D: -
J: TRBJ2-6
CDR3: ASSQLSSGANVLT

V: TRBV4-1
D: -
J: TRBJ2-7
CDR3: ASSQERRHTYEQY

V: TRBV7-6
D: TRBD2
J: TRBJ2-2
CDR3: ASSYGGVVTGELF

V: TRBV19
D: TRBD1
J: TRBJ1-4
CDR3: ASSPGQLGEKLF

V: TRBV5-1
D: -
J: TRBJ1-3
CDR3: ASSLDRTSGNTIY

V: TRBV28
D: TRBD1
J: TRBJ1-1
CDR3: ASRVDRGTEAF

V: TRBV27
D: -
J: TRBJ2-2
CDR3: ASRPIRGPGELF

V: TRBV28
D: -
J: TRBJ1-5
CDR3: ASSFRGMGQPQH

V: TRBV2
D: TRBD2
J: TRBJ2-3
CDR3: ASSRTSGRGNTQY

V: TRBV5-6
D: -
J: TRBJ2-5
CDR3: ASSLSSSETQY

V: TRBV9
D: TRBD1
J: TRBJ1-2
CDR3: ASSSNLPGGIYGYT

V: TRBV14
D: TRBD2
J: TRBJ2-7
CDR3: ASSLTSGRGYEQY

V: TRBV5-6
D: -
J: TRBJ1-4
CDR3: ASSQVQLTNEKLF

V: TRBV4-1
D: -
J: TRBJ1-1
CDR3: ASSQDHRQYTEAF

V: TRBV9
D: TRBD2
J: TRBJ2-1
CDR3: ASSVIAGGNEQF

V: TRBV7-9
D: -
J: TRBJ1-2
CDR3: ASSLTQDRGYT

V: TRBV27
D: -
J: TRBJ2-7
CDR3: ASSLRGGSYEQY

V: TRBV4-1
D: TRBD2
J: TRBJ2-2
CDR3: ASSQGISSGRSGELF

V: TRBV19
D: TRBD2
J: TRBJ2-7
CDR3: ASSRGGYEQY

V: TRBV11-2
D: -
J: TRBJ1-4
CDR3: ASSPLNSEEKLF

V: TRBV7-3
D: -
J: TRBJ1-4
CDR3: ASSAYGGEKLF

V: TRBV6-1
D: -
J: TRBJ2-7
CDR3: ASSERGSVYEQY

V: TRBV7-6
D: TRBD1
J: TRBJ1-6
CDR3: ASSPGTGPYNSPLH

V: TRBV5-7
D: TRBD1
J: TRBJ1-3
CDR3: ASSSKGQGLSGNTIY

V: TRBV27
D: -
J: TRBJ1-3
CDR3: ASSFRGSGNTIY

V: TRBV27
D: -
J: TRBJ2-5
CDR3: ASSLGLGVQETQY

V: TRBV27
D: -
J: TRBJ1-2
CDR3: ASSPRGEGNYGYT

V: TRBV7-2
D: TRBD1
J: TRBJ1-3
CDR3: ASSGWDRPGNTIY

V: TRBV29-1
D: -
J: TRBJ2-5
CDR3: SVGEEGLHGEETQY

V: TRBV23-1
D: TRBD2
J: TRBJ2-1
CDR3: ASGRTSLSSYNEQF

V: TRBV4-1
D: TRBD1
J: TRBJ2-7
CDR3: ASSQGTGGTYEQY

V: TRBV5-4
D: -
J: TRBJ2-1
CDR3: ASSLRQAFNEQF

V: TRBV4-1
D: TRBD1
J: TRBJ2-3
CDR3: ASSQKWTGGTDTQY

V: TRBV2
D: -
J: TRBJ2-5
CDR3: ASSVRGSETQY

V: TRBV29-1
D: TRBD2
J: TRBJ2-7
CDR3: SVLLAGGPREQY

V: TRBV11-2
D: -
J: TRBJ2-7
CDR3: ASSLLAPRQPSYEQY

V: TRBV28
D: TRBD1
J: TRBJ2-7
CDR3: ASSFRGQGNHEQY

V: TRBV24-1
D: TRBD1
J: TRBJ1-5
CDR3: ATSDGLGQGNQPQH

V: TRBV9
D: -
J: TRBJ2-7
CDR3: ASSVATGSYEQY

V: TRBV24-1
D: TRBD2
J: TRBJ2-1
CDR3: ATSDPSLAGAGDEQF